The 10 T cell receptor beta chains below come from one sample, sequenced in a study of blood T cell repertoires in COVID-19. The assay was immunoSEQ multiplex PCR, and TCRdb's table has in-frame clones only and misses some. The sample yields tens of thousands of clones, 90% seen once. Source material: peripheral blood. These receptors came from a woman older than 75 with active COVID-19.

The chain joins TRBV21-1 to TRBJ2-5; the table's D call TRBD2 went unverified against the DNA. TRBV21-1 is a known pseudogene. The CDR3 has 14 residues. This CDR3 reads CASSTGSSEETQYF. The CDR3 DNA reads TGTGCCAGCAGCACCGGGAGCTCGGAAGAGACCCAGTACTTC.

CDR3 residues: CASSRVFGFEQFF. CDR3 sequence (DNA): TGTGCCAGCAGCCGTGTCTTTGGCTTTGAGCAGTTCTTC. This sequence joins TRBV3-1 (or the pseudogene TRBV3-2) and TRBJ2-1, with D uncertain. Germline loops: CDR1 LGHDT, CDR2 YNNKEL (reference sequence). This CDR3 has 13 amino acids. Trimming pared 4 bases from V and 9 bases from J, leaving 13 bases between.

The chain uses TRBV5-4 and TRBJ2-5; TRBD2 agrees at 7 bases. Looked up from germline, CDR1 is SGHNT and CDR2 is YYREEE (reference sequence). The CDR3 loop spans 14 amino acids. The trim removed 2 bases at V and 4 bases at J, leaving 5 bases unmatched. This CDR3 is CASSLTSAGETQYF. Here the CDR3 DNA reads TGTGCCAGCAGCTTAACTAGCGCGGGAGAGACCCAGTACTTC. Filled out from reference TRBV5-4 and TRBJ2-5, the complete variable domain reads ETGVTQSPTHLIKTRGQQVTLRCSSQSGHNTVSWYQQALGQGPQFIFQYYREEENGRGNFPPRFSGLQFPNYSSELNVNALELDDSALYLCASSLTSAGETQYFGPGTRLLVL.

This chain uses TRBV6-5 with TRBJ1-2, with 9 positions matching TRBD1. J gave up 9 bases and V 5 bases, and 7 bases lay outside the gene matches. Looked up from germline, CDR1 is MNHEY and CDR2 is SVGAGI. The CDR3 spans 13 residues. The CDR3 DNA is TGTGCCAGCAGTCTTCGGACAGGGGAACGCTACACCTTC. Translating it yields CASSLRTGERYTF.

The chain recombines TRBV28 with TRBJ1-4, with D perhaps TRBD1 (6 bases). Germline-derived CDR1 and CDR2 are MDHEN and SYDVKM. CDR3 size: 12 residues. Trimming took 8 bases from V and 8 from J, leaving 12 bases between them. In nucleotides, the CDR3 is TGTGCCAGCCGGGCCCAGGGGGAAAAACTGTTTTTT. This codes for CASRAQGEKLFF.

CDR3 region: CAARGTGPYGYTF. CDR3 in DNA: TGTGCCGCTCGGGGGACAGGGCCCTATGGCTACACCTTC. The chain carries TRBV19 and TRBJ1-2; 9 bases map to TRBD1. Germline V gene sequence: CDR1 LNHDA, CDR2 SQIVND (reference sequence). Trimming cost V 11 bases and J 4 bases; bases outside gene matches: 8. The CDR3 runs 13 residues. Using reference TRBV19 and TRBJ1-2 for the parts outside the CDR3, the full variable domain is DGGITQSPKYLFRKEGQNVTLSCEQNLNHDAMYWYRQDPGQGLRLIYYSQIVNDFQKGDIAEGYSVSREKKESFPLTVTSAQKNPTAFYLCAARGTGPYGYTFGSGTRLTVV.

The chain's CDR3 is CAISSRGDNQPQHF. CDR3 in DNA: TGTGCCATCAGCTCTCGGGGGGATAATCAGCCCCAGCATTTT. V gene TRBV10-3 combines with J gene TRBJ1-5, with D perhaps TRBD1 (5 bases). The germline V gene encodes CDR1 ENHRY and CDR2 SYGVKD. V was clipped by 6 bases and J by 4 bases, with 13 bases between them. The CDR3 is 14 amino acids.

This sequence joins TRBV7-9 and TRBJ2-3; TRBD2 is a possible D gene (5 bases). Trimming took 3 bases from V and 0 from J, leaving 10 bases between them. Germline CDR1 SEHNR, CDR2 FQNEAQ (reference sequence). The CDR3 spans 15 residues. CDR3 nucleotides: TGTGCCAGCAGCTTGTATGGGGAGAGCACAGATACGCAGTATTTT. Translation gives CASSLYGESTDTQYF.

The J gene is TRBJ2-4, the V gene TRBV15; D possibly corresponds to TRBD2 (5 bases). Germline V gene sequence: CDR1 LNHNV, CDR2 YYDKDF (reference sequence). Trimming took off 1 base at V and 8 bases at J, with 18 bases between the two ends. The CDR3 has 16 residues. CDR3 sequence: CATSRGRGQPRDIQYF. CDR3 DNA: TGTGCCACCAGCAGAGGACGCGGGCAGCCGAGGGACATTCAGTACTTC.

CDR3 residues: CASSQRGGGYNEQFF. In DNA form, the CDR3 reads TGTGCCAGCAGCCAGCGGGGAGGCGGGTACAATGAGCAGTTCTTC. The chain carries TRBV4-2 and TRBJ2-1; a possible D gene is TRBD2 (6 bases). Germline CDR1 LGHNA, CDR2 YNFKEQ. The length of the CDR3 is 15 residues. V was pared by 3 bases and J by 4 bases, with 13 bases between.